This entry lists 32 T cell receptor beta chains sequenced from one sample in a study of blood T cell repertoires in COVID-19. Method: immunoSEQ multiplex PCR; TCRdb's copy keeps in-frame clones and lacks some. The sample lists 150,000 to 200,000 clones, 70% to 90% occurring once. Sequencing used peripheral blood. The source of these receptors is a man aged 60 to 75 with active or convalescent COVID-19.

This clone occurred once. The V call is TRBV9, the J call TRBJ1-1, with a tentative D call TRBD1 (5 bases). The germline V gene has CDR1 SGDLS and CDR2 YYNGEE. Trimming removed 4 bases at V and 5 bases at J, with 21 bases between. This CDR3 comprises 16 residues. CDR3 amino acids: CASSPRDYLRGTEAFF. The DNA of the CDR3 is TGTGCCAGCAGCCCCCGGGACTACCTGAGAGGTACTGAAGCTTTCTTT.

This chain links TRBV19 with TRBJ1-2; D remains unclear. The CDR3 extends over 12 amino acids. Trimming removed 7 bases at V and 8 bases at J, with 14 bases between. Germline-derived CDR1 and CDR2 are LNHDA and SQIVND (reference sequence). The DNA for the CDR3 is TGTGCCAGTACTAGGGCCGCGGGAGGCTACACCTTC. This gives the protein CASTRAAGGYTF.

This rearrangement joins TRBV5-1 to TRBJ1-2; the D is unclear. The germline V gene has CDR1 SGHRS and CDR2 YFSETQ. The CDR3 length is 12 residues. Trimming removed 4 bases at V and 9 bases at J, with 13 bases between. The CDR3 region is CASSDSLRSYTF. The CDR3, as DNA: TGCGCCAGCAGCGACTCCCTTAGGAGCTACACCTTC.

The V gene is TRBV5-4, the J gene TRBJ2-3; D gene uncertain. V was clipped by 2 bases and J by 6 bases, with 7 bases between them. CDR3 length equals 12 residues. CDR1 is SGHNT and CDR2 is YYREEE in the germline V gene (reference sequence). The CDR3 loop is CASSLPRDTQYF. The CDR3, as DNA: TGTGCCAGCAGCTTACCACGGGATACGCAGTATTTT.

This rearrangement joins TRBV30 to TRBJ1-2; a possible D gene is TRBD1 (6 bases). The V gene's germline CDR1 is GTSNPN and CDR2 SVGIG (reference sequence). The CDR3 consists of 16 residues. Trimming left V 0 bases short and J 2 bases short, with 16 bases between. The CDR3 protein is CAWSVPSSGHNYGYTF. CDR3 coding DNA: TGTGCCTGGAGTGTACCCTCCTCGGGACACAACTATGGCTACACCTTC.

This clone has only one observation. V and J are TRBV3-1 (or the pseudogene TRBV3-2) and TRBJ2-1, with 8 bases fitting TRBD2. In germline, CDR1 is LGHDT, CDR2 YNNKEL (reference sequence). This CDR3 has 16 residues. Trimming at V came to 3 bases and at J to 3 bases, leaving 7 bases not matched to a gene. In nucleotides, the CDR3 is TGTGCCAGCAGCCACGCGGGCGGGGGGAACTACAATGAGCAGTTCTTC. It yields the protein CASSHAGGGNYNEQFF.

The CDR3 bases are TGTGCCAGCAGCCAAGGGAACAGGAACTATGGCTACACCTTC. Translating it yields CASSQGNRNYGYTF. V is TRBV3-1 (or the pseudogene TRBV3-2) and J is TRBJ1-2; possibly TRBD1 for D (5 bases). The CDR3 length is 14 residues. V was cut by 1 base and J by 2 bases, with 8 bases left in between. Per germline, CDR1 LGHDT and CDR2 YNNKEL (reference sequence).

The chain couples TRBV29-1 to TRBJ2-7; 9 nucleotides agree with TRBD1. Germline V gene sequence: CDR1 SQVTM, CDR2 ANQGSEA. There are 14 residues in the CDR3. V lost 1 base to trimming and J lost 3 bases; unmatched junction nucleotides: 4. CDR3 sequence reads: CSVEGTGEGYEQYF. CDR3 in DNA: TGCAGCGTTGAAGGGACAGGGGAAGGCTACGAGCAGTACTTC.

This clone appeared a few times. V usage is TRBV19 and J usage is TRBJ1-1, with TRBD1 matching 7 bases. CDR1 is LNHDA, CDR2 SQIVND, per germline (reference sequence). Trimming cost V 9 bases and J 6 bases; bases outside gene matches: 10. The CDR3 has 13 residues. CDR3 amino acids: CASGPRGDAEAFF. The CDR3 DNA reads TGTGCCAGCGGACCCAGGGGGGACGCTGAAGCTTTCTTT.

The J gene is TRBJ1-1, the V gene TRBV6-6; D may be TRBD1 (6 bases). Germline values: CDR1 MNHNY, CDR2 SVGAGI (reference sequence). This CDR3 region has 16 residues. Trimming removed 0 bases at V and 0 bases at J, with 11 bases between. DNA for the CDR3: TGTGCCAGCAGTTACTCCTCGACAGGCCTGAACACTGAAGCTTTCTTT. The encoded protein is CASSYSSTGLNTEAFF.

This chain connects TRBV5-1 to TRBJ2-1; D is uncertain. CDR1 SGHRS and CDR2 YFSETQ come from the germline V gene. This CDR3 region has 14 residues. Trimming shortened V by 4 bases and J by 5 bases, and 13 bases separated the two germline ends. CDR3: CASSRIPSDNEQFF. The CDR3 DNA is TGCGCCAGCAGCCGAATACCCTCGGACAATGAGCAGTTCTTC.

The V and J genes are TRBV5-1 and TRBJ1-1; TRBD1 matches at 8 bases. V was clipped by 4 bases and J by 3 bases; unmatched bases: 5. Germline CDR1 SGHRS, CDR2 YFSETQ. This CDR3 has 14 amino acids. This chain's CDR3 is CASSPGTGYTEAFF. In nucleotides, the CDR3 is TGCGCCAGCAGCCCAGGGACAGGCTACACTGAAGCTTTCTTT.

The chain couples TRBV4-1 to TRBJ1-6; 9 bases align to TRBD1. The ends lost 4 bases at V and 9 bases at J; junction bases unmatched: 7. CDR1 is MGHRA, CDR2 YSYEKL, per germline. The CDR3 runs 15 residues. The DNA for the CDR3 is TGCGCCAGCAGCCTAGGACAGGGGAGGAGTTCACCCCTCCACTTT. Its translation is CASSLGQGRSSPLHF.

For the CDR3, the DNA is TGTGCCCCTAGGGGGGGGCAGGGAAACACCATATATTTT. As protein: CAPRGGQGNTIYF. The chain links TRBV10-3 to TRBJ1-3; possibly TRBD1 for D (6 bases). The CDR3 runs to 13 residues. The germline V gene encodes CDR1 ENHRY and CDR2 SYGVKD. Trimming left V 11 bases short and J 4 bases short, with 15 bases between.

CDR3 residues: CASSFDNTDTQYF. The CDR3 region has the DNA TGTGCCAGCAGTTTTGACAACACAGATACGCAGTATTTT. The gene calls are TRBV27 and TRBJ2-3; no firm D call. In germline, CDR1 is MNHEY, CDR2 SMNVEV (reference sequence). Trimming took off 3 bases at V and 2 bases at J, with 6 bases between the two ends. The CDR3 totals 13 residues.

This clone was seen a single time. This sequence joins TRBV19 and TRBJ1-1, with D maybe TRBD1 (6 bases). This CDR3 is 15 amino acids long. The germline V gene encodes CDR1 LNHDA and CDR2 SQIVND (reference sequence). The ends were cut back, 0 bases at V and 7 bases at J, with 15 bases in the middle. The CDR3 loop is CASSIDHGKGGEAFF. The CDR3 nucleotides read TGTGCCAGTAGTATAGATCATGGTAAAGGGGGTGAAGCTTTCTTT.

This chain joins TRBV7-6 and TRBJ2-5; 9 nucleotides match TRBD1. CDR3 length equals 16 residues. Germline trimming cut 5 bases from V and 3 bases from J; bases unmatched to any gene: 10. CDR1 and CDR2 (germline): SGHVS, FNYEAQ. The CDR3: CASSPGLGQGKETQYF. The CDR3 bases are TGTGCCAGCAGCCCAGGGTTGGGACAGGGAAAAGAGACCCAGTACTTC.

The V call is TRBV5-1, the J call TRBJ2-7; TRBD2 matches at 7 bases. V shed 5 bases, J shed 5 bases, and the junction held 10 bases outside the gene matches. Germline CDR1 SGHRS, CDR2 YFSETQ. CDR3 length equals 14 residues. The CDR3, as DNA: TGCGCCAGCAGGCCGGAGGGGAGGGAGGACGAGCAGTACTTC. Encoded protein: CASRPEGREDEQYF.

CDR3 residues: CASSWTEAPSTDTQYF. CDR3 DNA sequence: TGTGCCAGCAGCTGGACGGAGGCACCTAGCACAGATACGCAGTATTTT. V and J are TRBV11-2 and TRBJ2-3, with a tentative D call TRBD2 (5 bases). Per the germline V gene, CDR1 is SGHAT and CDR2 is FQNNGV. The CDR3 totals 16 residues. Trimming removed 4 bases at V and 0 bases at J, with 14 bases between.

The chain recombines TRBV7-9 with TRBJ1-1, with TRBD1 matching over 7 bases. V gave up 5 bases and J gave up 1 base; unmatched junction bases: 4. The germline V gene encodes CDR1 SEHNR and CDR2 FQNEAQ (reference sequence). The CDR3 runs 14 residues. CDR3 region: CASSDWTGNTEAFF. The CDR3 DNA follows: TGTGCCAGCAGCGATTGGACAGGGAACACTGAAGCTTTCTTT.

This clone was detected only once. V gene TRBV6-1 combines with J gene TRBJ1-5, with TRBD1 identical over 7 bases. V trimming: 4 bases; J trimming: 6 bases; junction bases outside the gene matches: 12. Looked up from germline, CDR1 is MNHNS and CDR2 is SASEGT. The CDR3 is made up of 16 amino acids. CDR3 amino acids: CASSVSRQGTSQPQHF. For the CDR3, the DNA is TGTGCCAGCAGTGTGTCTAGACAGGGCACATCTCAGCCCCAGCATTTT.

V usage is TRBV30 and J usage is TRBJ2-5, with D maybe TRBD1 (6 bases). The V and J ends lost 1 base and 9 bases respectively, with 12 bases between them. The CDR3 is 12 residues long. Germline assignment: CDR1 GTSNPN and CDR2 SVGIG (reference sequence). The CDR3 DNA is TGTGCCTGGAGTGGGGGGCGGTATTCCCAGTACTTC. Translating it yields CAWSGGRYSQYF.

V is TRBV6-9 and J is TRBJ1-3, with D perhaps matching TRBD1 (6 bases). This CDR3 is 12 amino acids long. Trimming cost V 4 bases and J 10 bases, with 11 bases left between them. Germline CDR1 and CDR2: MNHGY and SVAAGI. The CDR3 coding sequence is TGTGCCAGCAGTTCCTACAGGGAGACCATATATTTT. As protein: CASSSYRETIYF.

The rearrangement links TRBV30 to TRBJ1-6, with 8 bases that match TRBD1. The germline gives CDR1 GTSNPN, CDR2 SVGIG (reference sequence). The CDR3 has 14 amino acids. With V trimmed by 0 bases and J by 8 bases, 3 bases remained unmatched. Written as DNA, the CDR3 is TGTGCCTGGAGTGTGGGACAGGATCATTCACCCCTCCACTTT. Its protein is CAWSVGQDHSPLHF.

The V call is TRBV10-3, the J call TRBJ2-7; 11 nucleotides agree with TRBD1. This CDR3 contains 15 residues. CDR1 ENHRY and CDR2 SYGVKD come from the germline V gene. With 3 bases clipped from V and 6 bases from J, the junction kept 7 bases outside the gene matches. The CDR3 DNA is TGTGCCATCAGTGATCGGACAGGGGGCCGGTTCGAGCAGTACTTC. It yields the protein CAISDRTGGRFEQYF.

Points on this clone: The sample has other DNA sequences that encode this CDR3 too. This chain links TRBV5-1 with TRBJ2-5; D uncertain. Germline CDR1 is SGHRS and CDR2 is YFSETQ. There are 13 residues in the CDR3. The V gene lost 4 bases and the J gene lost 2 bases, with 9 bases spanning the gap. The CDR3 region has the DNA TGCGCCAGCAGCCGAGACACACAAGAGACCCAGTACTTC. Encoded protein: CASSRDTQETQYF.

This clone was observed once. The genes are TRBV4-1 and TRBJ1-5; D remains ambiguous. Trimming removed 0 bases from V and 4 bases from J, with 7 bases in between. CDR3 size: 14 residues. CDR1 and CDR2 from the germline V gene are MGHRA and YSYEKL. In nucleotides, the CDR3 is TGCGCCAGCAGCCAAGACGAGGGTAATCAGCCCCAGCATTTT. Encoded protein: CASSQDEGNQPQHF.

This clone was picked up one time. The V and J genes are TRBV20-1 and TRBJ2-5, with D possibly matching TRBD2 (5 bases). V was shortened by 3 bases and J by 3 bases, with 17 bases between the two germline ends. The CDR3 totals 15 residues. CDR1 and CDR2 from the germline V gene are DFQATT and SNEGSKA (reference sequence). The CDR3 DNA reads as TGCAGTGCTAGTAGGAGGAGTACCCCAAAAGAGACCCAGTACTTC. This codes for CSASRRSTPKETQYF.

The chain has TRBV19 and TRBJ2-3; D gene unclear. The CDR3 length is 13 residues. Looked up from germline, CDR1 is LNHDA and CDR2 is SQIVND (reference sequence). Trimming stripped 1 base from V and 10 bases from J, with 12 bases between. The chain's CDR3 is CASSIVGPKPQYF. The CDR3 nucleotides read TGTGCCAGTAGTATAGTTGGCCCAAAACCGCAGTATTTT.

The chain combines TRBV5-6 with TRBJ1-2; 7 bases are a match to TRBD1. CDR3 length: 12 amino acids. CDR1 and CDR2 from the germline V gene are SGHDT and YYEEEE. J lost 8 bases, V lost 2 bases, and 3 bases had no gene match. The CDR3 is CASSFDRDGYTF. CDR3 DNA sequence: TGTGCCAGCAGCTTCGACAGGGACGGCTACACCTTC. Full variable domain (missing parts from reference TRBV5-6 and TRBJ1-2): DAGVTQSPTHLIKTRGQQVTLRCSPKSGHDTVSWYQQALGQGPQFIFQYYEEEERQRGNFPDRFSGHQFPNYSSELNVNALLLGDSALYLCASSFDRDGYTFGSGTRLTVV.

The chain joins TRBV18 to TRBJ2-5, with D perhaps matching TRBD2 (5 bases). The V gene's germline CDR1 is KGHSH and CDR2 LQKENI. V lost 1 base, J lost 5 bases, and 14 bases lay in between. The length of the CDR3 is 15 residues. This CDR3 reads CASSPRQRGGETQYF. The CDR3 DNA is TGTGCCAGCTCACCACGTCAAAGAGGCGGGGAGACCCAGTACTTC.

CDR3 sequence reads: CASSQVNRAKNIQYF. CDR3 coding DNA: TGCGCCAGCAGCCAGGTAAACAGGGCCAAAAACATTCAGTACTTC. The J gene is TRBJ2-4, the V gene TRBV4-1; possibly TRBD1 for D (5 bases). This CDR3 is 15 amino acids long. Germline CDR1 and CDR2: MGHRA and YSYEKL. V dropped 3 bases and J dropped 1 base, with 10 bases sitting between them.